A single sample is the source of the 10 T cell receptor beta chains below, sequenced in a study of T cells after yellow fever vaccination. One entry per CDR3 protein, called by TCRdb with MiXCR from the 5' RACE reads. Of just under 600,000 distinct CDR3 sequences detected, less than 15% appear once; the ten largest clones hold more than 12%. Sequenced here: PBMCs, sampled on the day of the yellow fever booster vaccination. The receptors here all came from a man between 25 and 39 years old who received the YFV17D yellow fever vaccine.

This clonotype was found a few times. The gene calls are TRBV7-2 and TRBJ2-7; no clear D gene. CDR1 is SGHTA, CDR2 FQGNSA, per germline. Trimming left V 2 bases short and J 2 bases short, with 13 bases between. There are 15 residues in the CDR3. The CDR3 sequence: CASSLTAHDPYEQYF. The CDR3 DNA is TGTGCCAGCAGCTTAACAGCGCATGATCCCTACGAGCAGTACTTC.

This clonotype was observed a handful of times. This chain connects TRBV12-3 or TRBV12-4 to TRBJ2-1; 9 bases match TRBD1. This CDR3 is built from 18 residues. The V segment lost 1 base and the J segment 3 bases; nucleotides outside the gene matches: 10. For the CDR3, the DNA is TGTGCCAGCAGTTTAGATCCTGAGGACAGGGGCTACTACAATGAGCAGTTCTTC. It codes for CASSLDPEDRGYYNEQFF.

This clonotype appeared many times. The chain recombines TRBV5-1 with TRBJ2-2, with 7 bases matching TRBD1. CDR1 is SGHRS and CDR2 is YFSETQ in the germline V gene. J was trimmed by 6 bases and V by 4 bases; bases with no gene match: 3. The CDR3 length is 13 residues. The CDR3: CASSRDSPGELFF. The CDR3 DNA reads as TGCGCCAGCAGCCGGGACAGCCCCGGGGAGCTGTTTTTT.

The chain recombines TRBV2 with TRBJ2-1; D gene ambiguous. V gave up 8 bases and J gave up 5 bases, with 4 bases separating them. The CDR3 has 10 residues. Germline assignment: CDR1 SNHLY and CDR2 FYNNEI. The CDR3 protein is CASWNNEQFF. DNA of the CDR3: TGTGCCAGCTGGAACAATGAGCAGTTCTTC.

This clonotype was seen more than once but under ten times. V gene TRBV6-6 combines with J gene TRBJ2-6; D is possibly TRBD1 (5 bases). V was trimmed by 5 bases and J by 13 bases, leaving 15 bases between them. Germline CDR1 MNHNY, CDR2 SVGAGI (reference sequence). This CDR3 is built from 13 residues. The CDR3 DNA reads TGTGCCAGCAGTCCAGGGCTTCTGGGGGTCCTGACTTTC. The encoded protein is CASSPGLLGVLTF.

CDR3 sequence: CASSLGDRNIQYF. The CDR3 region has the DNA TGTGCCAGCAGTTTAGGGGATAGAAACATTCAGTACTTC. The V and J genes are TRBV12-3 or TRBV12-4 and TRBJ2-4; D gene uncertain. V lost 1 base, J lost 6 bases, and 7 bases lay in between. The CDR3 loop spans 13 amino acids.

V and J are TRBV6-6 and TRBJ1-5; D remains ambiguous. Trimming stripped 2 bases from V and 6 bases from J, with 5 bases between. Per germline, CDR1 MNHNY and CDR2 SVGAGI (reference sequence). The CDR3 loop spans 12 amino acids. The CDR3 region has the DNA TGTGCCAGCAGTTACCCAACTCAGCCCCAGCATTTT. Its protein product is CASSYPTQPQHF.

In its sample, this clonotype was seen a few times. J is TRBJ2-1 and V is TRBV4-3, with D perhaps TRBD2 (5 bases). V gave up 5 bases and J gave up 0 bases, with 11 bases separating them. CDR1 and CDR2 (germline): LGHNA, YSLEER. CDR3 length: 15 residues. DNA of the CDR3: TGCGCCAGCAGCGCGGGCCCGGGCTCCTACAATGAGCAGTTCTTC. Amino acids: CASSAGPGSYNEQFF.

This chain connects TRBV7-9 to TRBJ2-2; D may be TRBD2 (6 bases). This CDR3 has 14 residues. From germline, CDR1 is SEHNR and CDR2 FQNEAQ (reference sequence). Deletions cut 11 bases from V and 4 bases from J, with 17 bases between. CDR3 region: CASSRESVTGELFF. The CDR3 bases are TGTGCCTCCTCTCGGGAGTCGGTCACCGGGGAGCTGTTTTTT.

This clonotype was counted only a few times. The CDR3: CASRTEVTDTQYF. As DNA, the CDR3 is TGTGCCAGCAGGACAGAAGTTACAGATACGCAGTATTTT. V and J are TRBV7-2 and TRBJ2-3; weak D call: TRBD1 (5 bases). The CDR3 length is 13 residues. Germline CDR1 and CDR2: SGHTA and FQGNSA. Trimming removed 6 bases from V and 3 bases from J, with 10 bases in between. Supplemented by reference TRBV7-2 and TRBJ2-3, the full variable domain reads GAGVSQSPSNKVTEKGKDVELRCDPISGHTALYWYRQSLGQGLEFLIYFQGNSAPDKSGLPSDRFSAERTGGSVSTLTIQRTQQEDSAVYLCASRTEVTDTQYFGPGTRLTVL.